This T cell receptor (beta chain) is drawn from a study of PD-L1 blockade in urothelial cancer. Turning to the study itself: Bladder-origin urothelial cancer in males described about 90% of the roughly 30 patients. T cells numbered a median of roughly 150,000 in the blood samples.

The authors spiked synthetic TCR analog templates into each PCR. The assay was immunoSEQ multiplex PCR, and TCRdb's table has in-frame clones only and misses some. The repertoire holds 45,000 to 60,000 clones, with over 70% as singletons. The CDR3 sequence is 12 residues long. Material: PBMCs, obtained around atezolizumab (anti-PD-L1) treatment. The TCR comes from a man aged 35-49 years with urothelial cancer. The chain carries TRBV21-1 and TRBJ2-7; the D call in the table, TRBD1, was not verified against the DNA. TRBV21-1 is reported as a pseudogene. The CDR3 DNA sequence: TGTGCCAGCAGCCAAGGGGACACCGAGCAGTACTTC. This encodes CASSQGDTEQYF.